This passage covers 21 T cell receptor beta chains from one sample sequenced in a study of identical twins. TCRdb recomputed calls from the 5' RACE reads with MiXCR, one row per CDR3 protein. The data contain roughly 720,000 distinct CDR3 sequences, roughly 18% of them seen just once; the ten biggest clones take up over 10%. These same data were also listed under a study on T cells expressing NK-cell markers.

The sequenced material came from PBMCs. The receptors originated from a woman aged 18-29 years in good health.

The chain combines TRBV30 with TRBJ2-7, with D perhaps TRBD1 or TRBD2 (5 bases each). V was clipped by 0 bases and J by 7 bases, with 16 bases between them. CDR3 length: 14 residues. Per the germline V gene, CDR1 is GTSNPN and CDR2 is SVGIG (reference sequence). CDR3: CAWSVRGGVGEQYF. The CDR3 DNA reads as TGTGCCTGGAGTGTACGGGGCGGAGTGGGTGAGCAGTACTTC.

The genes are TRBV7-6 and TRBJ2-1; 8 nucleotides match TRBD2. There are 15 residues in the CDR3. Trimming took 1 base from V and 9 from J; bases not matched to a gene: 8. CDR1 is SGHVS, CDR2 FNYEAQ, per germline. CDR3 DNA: TGTGCCAGCAGCTTAGAAGCCGGACTAGCTTTTGAGCAGTTCTTC. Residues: CASSLEAGLAFEQFF.

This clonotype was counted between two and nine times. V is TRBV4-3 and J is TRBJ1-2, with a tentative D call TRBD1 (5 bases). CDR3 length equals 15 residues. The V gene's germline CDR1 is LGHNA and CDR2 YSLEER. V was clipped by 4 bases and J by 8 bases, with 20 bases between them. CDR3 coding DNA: TGCGCCAGCAGCCCAGATTGGGAGGGGTCTGTCGGCTACACCTTC. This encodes CASSPDWEGSVGYTF.

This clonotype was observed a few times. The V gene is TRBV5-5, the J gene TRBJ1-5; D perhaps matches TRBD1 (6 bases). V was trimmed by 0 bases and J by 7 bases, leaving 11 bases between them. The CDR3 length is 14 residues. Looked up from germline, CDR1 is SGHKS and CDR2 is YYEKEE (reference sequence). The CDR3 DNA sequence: TGTGCCAGCAGCTTGGACAGGGTGGGCCAGCCCCAGCATTTT. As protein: CASSLDRVGQPQHF.

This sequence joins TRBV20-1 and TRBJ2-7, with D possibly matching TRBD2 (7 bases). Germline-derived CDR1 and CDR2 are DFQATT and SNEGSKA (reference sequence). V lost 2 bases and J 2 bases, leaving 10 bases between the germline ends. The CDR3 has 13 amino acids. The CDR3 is CSARYGGPYEQYF. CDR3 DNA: TGCAGTGCTAGATACGGGGGGCCCTACGAGCAGTACTTC.

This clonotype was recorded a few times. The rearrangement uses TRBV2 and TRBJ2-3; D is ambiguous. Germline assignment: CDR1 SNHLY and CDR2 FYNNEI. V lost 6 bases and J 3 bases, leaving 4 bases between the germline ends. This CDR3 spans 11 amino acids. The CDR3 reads CASRKTDTQYF. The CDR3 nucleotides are TGTGCCAGCAGGAAAACAGATACGCAGTATTTT.

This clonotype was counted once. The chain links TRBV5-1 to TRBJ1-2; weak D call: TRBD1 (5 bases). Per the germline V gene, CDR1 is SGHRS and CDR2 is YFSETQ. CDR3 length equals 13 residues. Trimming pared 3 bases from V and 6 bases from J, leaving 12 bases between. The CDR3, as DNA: TGCGCCAGCAGCTCGGATCTCAGGGATGGCTACACCTTC. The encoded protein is CASSSDLRDGYTF. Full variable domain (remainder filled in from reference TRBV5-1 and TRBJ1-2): KAGVTQTPRYLIKTRGQQVTLSCSPISGHRSVSWYQQTPGQGLQFLFEYFSETQRNKGNFPGRFSGRQFSNSRSEMNVSTLELGDSALYLCASSSDLRDGYTFGSGTRLTVV.

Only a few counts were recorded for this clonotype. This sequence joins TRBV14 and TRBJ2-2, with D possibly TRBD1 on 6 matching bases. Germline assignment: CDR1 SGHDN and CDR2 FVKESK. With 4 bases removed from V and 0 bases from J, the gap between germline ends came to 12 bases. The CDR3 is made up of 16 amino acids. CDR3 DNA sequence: TGTGCCAGCAGCCTCCACAGGGCCGCGAACACCGGGGAGCTGTTTTTT. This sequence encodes CASSLHRAANTGELFF.

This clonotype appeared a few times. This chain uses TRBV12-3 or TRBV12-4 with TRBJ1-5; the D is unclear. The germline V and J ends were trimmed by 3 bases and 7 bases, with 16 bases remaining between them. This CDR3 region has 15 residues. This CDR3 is CASSFTRSVGQPQHF. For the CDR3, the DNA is TGTGCCAGCAGTTTTACCAGGTCTGTCGGACAGCCCCAGCATTTT.

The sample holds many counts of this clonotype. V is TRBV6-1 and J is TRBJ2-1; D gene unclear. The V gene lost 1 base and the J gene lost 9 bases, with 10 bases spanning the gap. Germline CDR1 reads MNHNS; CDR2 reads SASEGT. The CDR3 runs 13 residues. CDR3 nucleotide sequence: TGTGCCAGCAGTGAAGGCTGGGTTGGTGAGCAGTTCTTC. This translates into CASSEGWVGEQFF.

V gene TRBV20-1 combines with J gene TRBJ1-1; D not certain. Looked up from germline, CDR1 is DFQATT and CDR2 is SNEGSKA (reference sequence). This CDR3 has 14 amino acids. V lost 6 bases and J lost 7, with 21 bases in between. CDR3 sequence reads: CSAVPQRESVEAFF. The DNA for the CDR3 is TGCAGTGCCGTACCCCAAAGGGAAAGTGTTGAAGCTTTCTTT.

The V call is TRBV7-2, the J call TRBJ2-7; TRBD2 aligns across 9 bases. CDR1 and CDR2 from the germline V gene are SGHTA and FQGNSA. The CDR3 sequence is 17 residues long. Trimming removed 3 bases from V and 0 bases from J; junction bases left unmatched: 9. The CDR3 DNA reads TGTGCCAGCAGCTTGAACGCGGGAGGGCCGGTCTCCTACGAGCAGTACTTC. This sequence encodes CASSLNAGGPVSYEQYF.

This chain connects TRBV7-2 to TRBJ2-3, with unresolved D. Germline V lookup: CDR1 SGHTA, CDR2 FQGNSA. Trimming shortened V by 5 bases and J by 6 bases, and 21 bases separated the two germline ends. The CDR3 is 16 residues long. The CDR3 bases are TGTGCCAGCAGCATCCTAGGGCGGAAACGCGCGGATACGCAGTATTTT. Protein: CASSILGRKRADTQYF.

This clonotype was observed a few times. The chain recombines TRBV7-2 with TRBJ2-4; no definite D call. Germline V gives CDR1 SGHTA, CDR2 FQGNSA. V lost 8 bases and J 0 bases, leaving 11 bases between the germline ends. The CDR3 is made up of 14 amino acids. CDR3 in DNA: TGTGCCAGCCAGGACGATCTAGCCAAAAACATTCAGTACTTC. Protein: CASQDDLAKNIQYF.

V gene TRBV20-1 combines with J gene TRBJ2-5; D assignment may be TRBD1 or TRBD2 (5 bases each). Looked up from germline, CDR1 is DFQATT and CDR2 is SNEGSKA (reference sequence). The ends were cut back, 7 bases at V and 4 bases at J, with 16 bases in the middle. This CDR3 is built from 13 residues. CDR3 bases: TGCAGTGTCCACTGGGGGAGCGGAGAGACCCAGTACTTC. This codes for CSVHWGSGETQYF.

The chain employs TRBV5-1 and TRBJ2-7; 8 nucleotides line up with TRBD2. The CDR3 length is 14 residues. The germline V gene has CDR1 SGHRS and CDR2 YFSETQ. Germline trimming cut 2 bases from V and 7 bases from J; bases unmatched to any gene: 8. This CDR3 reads CASSFGAGEGEQYF. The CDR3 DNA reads TGCGCCAGCAGCTTTGGAGCGGGGGAAGGAGAGCAGTACTTC.

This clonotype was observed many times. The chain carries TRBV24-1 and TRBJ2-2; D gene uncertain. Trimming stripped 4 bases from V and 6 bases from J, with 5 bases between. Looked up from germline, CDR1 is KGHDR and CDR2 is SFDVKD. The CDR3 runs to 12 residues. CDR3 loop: CATSDRPGELFF. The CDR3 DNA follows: TGTGCCACCAGTGACCGCCCCGGGGAGCTGTTTTTT.

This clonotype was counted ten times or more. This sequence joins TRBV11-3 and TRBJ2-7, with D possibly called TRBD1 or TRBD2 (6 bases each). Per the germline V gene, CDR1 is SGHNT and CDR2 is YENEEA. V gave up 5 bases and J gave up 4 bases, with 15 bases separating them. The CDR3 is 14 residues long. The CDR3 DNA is TGTGCCAGCAGCCTCGGGGGCTCCCTATACGAGCAGTACTTC. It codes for CASSLGGSLYEQYF.

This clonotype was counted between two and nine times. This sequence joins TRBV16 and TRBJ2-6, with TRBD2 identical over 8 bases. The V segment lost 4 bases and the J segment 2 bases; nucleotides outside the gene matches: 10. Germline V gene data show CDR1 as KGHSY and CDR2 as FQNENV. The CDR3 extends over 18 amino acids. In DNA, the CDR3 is TGTGCCAGCAGCCCCCCGTCGGGGGGGGCAACTGGGGCCAACGTCCTGACTTTC. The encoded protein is CASSPPSGGATGANVLTF.

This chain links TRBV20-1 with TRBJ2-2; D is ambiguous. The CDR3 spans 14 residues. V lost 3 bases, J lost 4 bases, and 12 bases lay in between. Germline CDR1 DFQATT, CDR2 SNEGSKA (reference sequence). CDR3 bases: TGCAGTGCTAGTGTGCGGCTGGGCACCGGGGAGCTGTTTTTT. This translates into CSASVRLGTGELFF.

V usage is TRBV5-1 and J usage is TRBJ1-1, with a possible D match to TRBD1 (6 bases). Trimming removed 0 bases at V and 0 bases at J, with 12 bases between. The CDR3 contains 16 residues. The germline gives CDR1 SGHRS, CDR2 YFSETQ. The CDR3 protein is CASSLGVRGVNTEAFF. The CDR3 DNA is TGCGCCAGCAGCTTGGGGGTCAGGGGTGTGAACACTGAAGCTTTCTTT.